Listed here are 21 T cell receptor beta chains from one sample, sequenced in a study of blood T cells in healthy people across ages. It was with a sample-barcoded 5' primer and a J-beta primer mix that a second PCR of about 6 to 12 cycles was run. TCRdb called the 5' RACE reads again in MiXCR, with one record for every CDR3 protein. The profile shows around 2 million distinct CDR3 sequences, about 39% of them singletons. Sequencing input: blood. These TCRs come from a human donor in good health.

The V gene is TRBV6-5, the J gene TRBJ2-7; 10 nucleotides align to TRBD1. The germline CDR1 and CDR2 sequences are MNHEY and SVGAGI. There are 15 residues in the CDR3. V gave up 6 bases and J gave up 5 bases; unmatched junction bases: 10. CDR3 in DNA: TGTGCCAGCAGCATGTCGGGGACAGGGGTCCACGAGCAGTACTTC. It is translated as CASSMSGTGVHEQYF.

This clonotype was detected only a few times. This sequence joins TRBV12-5 and TRBJ1-5, with D perhaps TRBD1 (5 bases). Trimming removed 6 bases at V and 7 bases at J, with 13 bases between. Per the germline V gene, CDR1 is LGHNT and CDR2 is FRNRAP. The CDR3 spans 13 residues. The CDR3 DNA follows: TGTGCTAGTGGGCGAGGGGTTCAGCAGCCCCAGCATTTT. This gives the protein CASGRGVQQPQHF.

This chain uses TRBV28 with TRBJ2-5; 7 nucleotides align to TRBD1. Germline V gives CDR1 MDHEN, CDR2 SYDVKM. Losses at the gene ends were 3 bases for V and 1 base for J; bases not matched to a gene: 11. The CDR3 consists of 17 residues. The CDR3 spells CASSFGRWGQFQETQYF. In DNA form, the CDR3 reads TGTGCCAGCAGTTTTGGACGGTGGGGACAGTTCCAAGAGACCCAGTACTTC.

The sample holds one count of this clonotype. The chain couples TRBV7-9 to TRBJ1-1; maybe TRBD1 (5 bases). V shed 2 bases and J shed 5 bases, with 18 bases lying between them. Germline V gene lookup returns CDR1 SEHNR and CDR2 FQNEAQ (reference sequence). This CDR3 comprises 16 residues. As DNA, the CDR3 is TGTGCCAGCAGCTTATTGGTCGGGACGTTAGTGACTGAAGCTTTCTTT. It encodes CASSLLVGTLVTEAFF.

The chain has TRBV3-1 and TRBJ2-3; 7 bases are a match to TRBD1. The V segment lost 6 bases and the J segment 3 bases; nucleotides outside the gene matches: 6. The CDR3 totals 14 residues. Per the germline V gene, CDR1 is LGHDT and CDR2 is YNNKEL (reference sequence). CDR3 nucleotides: TGTGCCAGCAGTGACAGGGACGGAACAGATACGCAGTATTTT. Its protein product is CASSDRDGTDTQYF.

To note about this clonotype: A junction end diverges from the germline sequence, so it may reflect a read error. The chain uses TRBV6-5 and TRBJ1-2; 8 nucleotides align to TRBD1. Germline V lookup: CDR1 MNHEY, CDR2 SVGAGI. CDR3 size: 14 residues. CDR3 in amino acids: CASSLQGEIHGHTF. The CDR3 region has the DNA TGTGCCAGCAGTTTACAGGGGGAGATTCATGGCCACACCTTC.

The rearrangement joins TRBV12-3 or TRBV12-4 to TRBJ2-1, with D tentatively TRBD2 (5 bases). V lost 4 bases and J 5 bases, leaving 9 bases between the germline ends. The CDR3 extends over 13 amino acids. CDR3 DNA sequence: TGTGCCAGCAGTTCCGGGATTCACAATGAGCAGTTCTTC. Protein product: CASSSGIHNEQFF.

This clonotype was seen a few times. This rearrangement joins TRBV15 to TRBJ2-5, with no clear D. The CDR3 is made up of 14 amino acids. The V end was cut by 4 bases, the J end by 0 bases, with 9 bases between. Germline CDR1 and CDR2: LNHNV and YYDKDF (reference sequence). DNA for the CDR3: TGTGCCACCAGCACCGTCGGGTACCAAGAGACCCAGTACTTC. Encoded protein: CATSTVGYQETQYF. Together with reference TRBV15 and TRBJ2-5, the CDR3 gives the full variable domain: DAMVIQNPRYQVTQFGKPVTLSCSQTLNHNVMYWYQQKSSQAPKLLFHYYDKDFNNEADTPDNFQSRRPNTSFCFLDIRSPGLGDTAMYLCATSTVGYQETQYFGPGTRLLVL.

The rearrangement links TRBV18 to TRBJ1-4; D unclear. Looked up from germline, CDR1 is KGHSH and CDR2 is LQKENI. Trimming pared 3 bases from V and 8 bases from J, leaving 13 bases between. This CDR3 spans 14 amino acids. CDR3 loop: CASSPGAVREKLFF. The CDR3 region has the DNA TGTGCCAGCTCACCGGGTGCAGTACGGGAAAAACTGTTTTTT.

The V gene is TRBV27, the J gene TRBJ1-2, with D unresolved. The germline V and J ends were trimmed by 0 bases and 4 bases, with 18 bases remaining between them. CDR1 is MNHEY, CDR2 SMNVEV, per germline (reference sequence). The CDR3 is made up of 17 amino acids. This chain's CDR3 is CASSLSVGQAHSYGYTF. CDR3 DNA sequence: TGTGCCAGCAGTTTATCGGTCGGGCAGGCCCATTCCTATGGCTACACCTTC.

The V gene is TRBV3-1, the J gene TRBJ2-3, with 7 bases matching TRBD2. The length of the CDR3 is 14 residues. Trimming took 6 bases from V and 12 from J; bases not matched to a gene: 15. Germline V CDR1 and CDR2: LGHDT, YNNKEL (reference sequence). CDR3 DNA: TGTGCCAGCAGTCTTCAGGGAACGCGGGAGACCCAGTATTTT. It encodes CASSLQGTRETQYF.

V is TRBV25-1 and J is TRBJ2-3; D perhaps matches TRBD1 (6 bases). The CDR3 loop spans 14 amino acids. Germline V gene lookup returns CDR1 MGHDK and CDR2 SYGVNS. V lost 7 bases to trimming and J lost 0 bases, with 11 bases between them. Here the CDR3 DNA reads TGTGCCAGCAAAACGGGACAAAGCACAGATACGCAGTATTTT. Protein sequence: CASKTGQSTDTQYF.

The chain carries TRBV4-3 and TRBJ2-7, with 8 bases matching TRBD1. Germline V gene lookup returns CDR1 LGHNA and CDR2 YSLEER. V lost 1 base, J lost 5 bases, and 4 bases stayed unmatched. The CDR3 runs 14 residues. The CDR3 reads CASSQGTGRHEQYF. CDR3 bases: TGCGCCAGCAGCCAAGGGACAGGGCGCCACGAGCAGTACTTC.

The table lists this clonotype with many counts. V usage is TRBV9 and J usage is TRBJ2-5; the D gene could be TRBD1 or TRBD2 (5 bases each). V gave up 4 bases and J gave up 7 bases, with 14 bases separating them. CDR1 and CDR2 (germline): SGDLS, YYNGEE. The CDR3 runs 13 residues. The CDR3 protein is CASSLLGAATQYF. The CDR3 bases are TGTGCCAGCAGCCTACTAGGGGCAGCGACCCAGTACTTC.

This clonotype was detected ten times or more. The J gene is TRBJ1-2, the V gene TRBV5-1, with D tentatively TRBD1 (6 bases). CDR1 and CDR2 from the germline V gene are SGHRS and YFSETQ. Trimming stripped 3 bases from V and 8 bases from J, with 17 bases between. The CDR3 consists of 14 residues. CDR3 nucleotides: TGCGCCAGCAGCTCGACTACCGGGACACACGGCTACACCTTC. Amino acids: CASSSTTGTHGYTF. The full variable domain, completed using reference TRBV5-1 and TRBJ1-2, is KAGVTQTPRYLIKTRGQQVTLSCSPISGHRSVSWYQQTPGQGLQFLFEYFSETQRNKGNFPGRFSGRQFSNSRSEMNVSTLELGDSALYLCASSSTTGTHGYTFGSGTRLTVV.

This clonotype has a single count. The J gene is TRBJ1-2, the V gene TRBV5-6, with TRBD1 identical over 7 bases. Looked up from germline, CDR1 is SGHDT and CDR2 is YYEEEE. The CDR3 extends over 17 amino acids. Trimming took 0 bases from V and 8 from J; bases not matched to a gene: 16. DNA for the CDR3: TGTGCCAGCAGCTTGGGGCCCCCGGGACAGCACTCAGGAGGCTACACCTTC. The encoded protein is CASSLGPPGQHSGGYTF.

The gene calls are TRBV5-5 and TRBJ1-5; D unclear. V was shortened by 0 bases and J by 3 bases, with 10 bases between the two germline ends. From germline, CDR1 is SGHKS and CDR2 YYEKEE (reference sequence). The CDR3 is 15 amino acids. The CDR3 nucleotides read TGTGCCAGCAGCTTGGTCCTCGGGATCAATCAGCCCCAGCATTTT. Residues: CASSLVLGINQPQHF. The full variable domain, completed using reference TRBV5-5 and TRBJ1-5, is DAGVTQSPTHLIKTRGQQVTLRCSPISGHKSVSWYQQVLGQGPQFIFQYYEKEERGRGNFPDRFSARQFPNYSSELNVNALLLGDSALYLCASSLVLGINQPQHFGDGTRLSIL.

This clonotype has just a few counts. The genes are TRBV3-1 and TRBJ2-5; unclear D gene. Trimming cost V 4 bases and J 5 bases, with 14 bases left between them. The germline CDR1 and CDR2 sequences are LGHDT and YNNKEL (reference sequence). The CDR3 is made up of 14 amino acids. Here the CDR3 DNA reads TGTGCCAGCAGCCCACTCAGCGTCGGGGAGACCCAGTACTTC. It translates to CASSPLSVGETQYF.

This clonotype occurred a few times. This chain links TRBV9 with TRBJ2-4; no clear D. Judging by the DNA end, TRBJ2-7 fits better; the J call may be wrong. This CDR3 is 14 amino acids long. Germline CDR1 SGDLS, CDR2 YYNGEE. The CDR3 DNA follows: TGTGCCAGCAGCCCCCGACCATATGCCTACGAGCAGTACTTC. Protein: CASSPRPYAYEQYF.

This chain connects TRBV7-2 to TRBJ1-6; a weak D match, TRBD1 (5 bases). This CDR3 contains 15 residues. V lost 1 base and J 8 bases, leaving 12 bases between the germline ends. Germline-derived CDR1 and CDR2 are SGHTA and FQGNSA. The CDR3 loop reads CASSLVGDWDSPLHF. In DNA form, the CDR3 reads TGTGCCAGCAGCTTAGTCGGGGACTGGGATTCACCCCTCCACTTT.

The V gene is TRBV15, the J gene TRBJ1-1; weak D call: TRBD1 (5 bases). The CDR3 length is 15 residues. V lost 4 bases to trimming and J lost 0 bases, with 12 bases between them. Germline V gives CDR1 LNHNV, CDR2 YYDKDF (reference sequence). The CDR3 loop reads CATSTGLGLNTEAFF. Written as DNA, the CDR3 is TGTGCCACCAGCACAGGTCTGGGGCTGAACACTGAAGCTTTCTTT.